The 20 T cell receptor beta chains reported below all come from one sample, sequenced in a study of blood T cells in healthy people across ages (dated by TCRdb to about 2015). Receptor libraries were prepared by 5' RACE. This sample was sequenced with an Illumina HiSeq 2500. A second PCR of 7 to 11 cycles was run with a J-beta primer mix and a sample-barcoded 5' primer. Starting from the raw public reads, TCRdb applied fastp trimming at Q25, assembled clones with MiXCR and retained in-frame beta chains. Rows are combined by CDR3 protein, so each entry shows the most common genes and DNA. The sample table holds approximately 1.5 million distinct CDR3 sequences, of which approximately 39% were seen once. The top ten clonotypes cover about 3.8% of the sample. The sample taken for sequencing was blood. The receptors derive from a woman in her late teens or twenties in good health.

For this clonotype: A junction end diverges from the germline sequence, so it may reflect a read error. The genes are TRBV20-1 and TRBJ2-7; no clear D. CDR1 is DFQATT, CDR2 SNEGSKA, per germline (reference sequence). This CDR3 comprises 14 residues. The CDR3 nucleotides are TGCAGTGCTAGAAGTAGGCTCAGGTCCTACGAGCGGTACTTC. This translates into CSARSRLRSYERYF.

V gene TRBV6-2 or TRBV6-3 combines with J gene TRBJ1-5; D might be TRBD1 (5 bases). This CDR3 comprises 15 residues. Germline-derived CDR1 and CDR2 are MNHEY and SVGEGT. V was shortened by 0 bases and J by 7 bases, with 13 bases between the two germline ends. Here the CDR3 DNA reads TGTGCCAGCAGTTACTCGAGGCAGGGCCCCCAGCCCCAGCATTTT. This translates into CASSYSRQGPQPQHF.

Comment on this clonotype: Given a much more abundant clone one base away, this may be a read error. The chain combines TRBV4-3 with TRBJ2-1; 8 bases are shared with TRBD1. The CDR3 sequence is 16 residues long. Germline loops: CDR1 LGHNA, CDR2 YSLEER. This chain's CDR3 is CASSQDPGTGNNEQLF. CDR3 bases: TGCGCCAGCAGCCAAGATCCAGGGACAGGTAACAATGAGCAGTTATTC.

This clonotype was recorded a few times. The CDR3 sequence: CASSSLAGFYNEQFF. The CDR3 bases are TGTGCCAGCAGTTCCCTAGCGGGGTTTTACAATGAGCAGTTCTTC. V is TRBV27 and J is TRBJ2-1; 9 bases are shared with TRBD2. Germline V gene data show CDR1 as MNHEY and CDR2 as SMNVEV (reference sequence). V trimming: 4 bases; J trimming: 4 bases; junction bases outside the gene matches: 5. The CDR3 is 15 amino acids.

The V and J genes are TRBV2 and TRBJ2-7, with 10 nucleotides matching TRBD2. The germline gives CDR1 SNHLY, CDR2 FYNNEI. V lost 11 bases and J lost 7; bases outside the gene matches: 17. This CDR3 is 15 amino acids long. DNA of the CDR3: TGTGCCTGCTCAGATTCTAGCGGGGGAATGGTTGAGCAGTACTTC. Amino acids: CACSDSSGGMVEQYF.

This clonotype was detected only a few times. The J gene is TRBJ2-5, the V gene TRBV6-2 or TRBV6-3; 15 nucleotides align to TRBD2. Germline trimming cut 2 bases from V and 3 bases from J; bases unmatched to any gene: 1. The CDR3 loop spans 16 amino acids. Germline CDR1 is MNHEY and CDR2 is SVGEGT. CDR3 protein: CASSYGLAGGEETQYF. The CDR3 coding sequence is TGTGCCAGCAGTTACGGACTAGCGGGAGGGGAAGAGACCCAGTACTTC.

This clonotype was found a few times. The CDR3 loop is CASCSGPDNEQYF. The CDR3 coding sequence is TGTGCCAGCTGTAGCGGGCCTGACAATGAGCAGTACTTC. This chain links TRBV6-5 with TRBJ2-1; 7 positions match TRBD2. The J call may be incorrect, as the DNA end agrees better with TRBJ2-7. Looked up from germline, CDR1 is MNHEY and CDR2 is SVGAGI. The CDR3 covers 13 residues.

This chain joins TRBV5-1 and TRBJ2-3; D might be TRBD2 (5 bases). CDR1 and CDR2 (germline): SGHRS, YFSETQ. This CDR3 comprises 17 residues. The germline V and J ends were trimmed by 4 bases and 1 base, with 19 bases remaining between them. CDR3 DNA sequence: TGCGCCAGCAGCAGCGCCAGGACTCTCGGGGGCACAGATACGCAGTATTTT. Translating gives CASSSARTLGGTDTQYF.

The genes are TRBV4-3 and TRBJ1-5; D ambiguous. Germline-derived CDR1 and CDR2 are LGHNA and YSLEER. V was pared by 1 base and J by 7 bases, with 14 bases between. The CDR3 contains 15 residues. CDR3 sequence reads: CASSQVSGRHQPQHF. The CDR3 DNA follows: TGCGCCAGCAGCCAAGTGTCCGGGAGGCACCAGCCCCAGCATTTT.

The V gene is TRBV7-9, the J gene TRBJ2-3, with 9 nucleotides matching TRBD2. Germline trimming cut 1 base from V and 6 bases from J; bases unmatched to any gene: 8. The CDR3 contains 16 residues. CDR1 is SEHNR and CDR2 is FQNEAQ in the germline V gene (reference sequence). CDR3: CASSLVASGAMDTQYF. The DNA of the CDR3 is TGTGCCAGCAGCTTAGTAGCTAGCGGGGCCATGGATACGCAGTATTTT.

The chain links TRBV7-9 to TRBJ2-7, with 10 bases that match TRBD2. The CDR3 sequence is 15 residues long. V was clipped by 6 bases and J by 7 bases; unmatched bases: 12. Per germline, CDR1 SEHNR and CDR2 FQNEAQ (reference sequence). CDR3 protein: CASSPSGGQNNEQYF. Written as DNA, the CDR3 is TGTGCCAGCAGTCCTAGCGGGGGTCAAAACAATGAGCAGTACTTC.

This chain connects TRBV4-1 to TRBJ1-2; the D gene is possibly TRBD1 (5 bases). CDR3 length: 16 amino acids. The germline V gene has CDR1 MGHRA and CDR2 YSYEKL. Between the trimmed V and J ends, which lost 0 bases and 0 bases, there was a span of 11 bases. The chain's CDR3 is CASSQDYRLANYGYTF. CDR3 bases: TGCGCCAGCAGCCAAGACTACAGGTTAGCTAACTATGGCTACACCTTC.

This clonotype was observed a handful of times. This chain links TRBV5-1 with TRBJ2-3; D perhaps matches TRBD2 (5 bases). Per germline, CDR1 SGHRS and CDR2 YFSETQ. Trimming left V 2 bases short and J 4 bases short, with 11 bases between. This CDR3 is 14 amino acids long. CDR3 sequence: CASSFRERADTQYF. Here the CDR3 DNA reads TGCGCCAGCAGCTTTAGGGAGAGGGCAGATACGCAGTATTTT. The full variable domain, its missing parts supplied by reference TRBV5-1 and TRBJ2-3, is KAGVTQTPRYLIKTRGQQVTLSCSPISGHRSVSWYQQTPGQGLQFLFEYFSETQRNKGNFPGRFSGRQFSNSRSEMNVSTLELGDSALYLCASSFRERADTQYFGPGTRLTVL.

The V call is TRBV12-5, the J call TRBJ2-1, with D unresolved. CDR1 and CDR2 from the germline V gene are LGHNT and FRNRAP. This CDR3 has 16 amino acids. The V gene lost 3 bases and the J gene lost 0 bases, with 12 bases spanning the gap. CDR3 amino acids: CASGFEVYSSYNEQFF. The CDR3 coding sequence is TGTGCTAGTGGTTTCGAAGTTTATAGCTCCTACAATGAGCAGTTCTTC.

The chain couples TRBV4-2 to TRBJ2-3; D may be TRBD2 (5 bases). CDR1 and CDR2 from the germline V gene are LGHNA and YNFKEQ. This CDR3 is built from 18 residues. V gave up 2 bases and J gave up 0 bases, with 18 bases separating them. The CDR3 DNA follows: TGTGCCAGCAGCCAAAAACTCACCCTGAGCGGAAGCACAGATACGCAGTATTTT. Its protein product is CASSQKLTLSGSTDTQYF.

This clonotype was observed a handful of times. The chain is built from TRBV28 and TRBJ2-7; TRBD1 is a possible D gene (6 bases). In germline, CDR1 is MDHEN, CDR2 SYDVKM. CDR3 length: 15 residues. The ends were cut back, 6 bases at V and 2 bases at J, with 17 bases in the middle. The CDR3 DNA reads as TGTGCCAGCAGCGGGAACAGGGCTCCCACCTACGAGCAGTACTTC. It encodes CASSGNRAPTYEQYF.

This clonotype has just a few counts. The genes are TRBV4-2 and TRBJ1-6; D is ambiguous. Trimming shortened V by 0 bases and J by 10 bases, and 4 bases separated the two germline ends. The CDR3 runs 12 residues. CDR1 is LGHNA and CDR2 is YNFKEQ in the germline V gene. CDR3 sequence (DNA): TGTGCCAGCAGCCAAGATCGGTCACCCCTCCACTTT. It specifies CASSQDRSPLHF.

The gene calls are TRBV6-5 and TRBJ2-1; TRBD1 agrees at 9 bases. The J call may be faulty, since TRBJ2-7 better matches the DNA end. The germline gives CDR1 MNHEY, CDR2 SVGAGI. The CDR3 is made up of 15 amino acids. CDR3 amino acids: CASRRRTGDYNEQYF. DNA for the CDR3: TGTGCCAGCAGACGAAGGACAGGGGACTACAATGAGCAGTACTTC.

This chain connects TRBV20-1 to TRBJ1-6, with D hard to call. V gave up 0 bases and J gave up 7 bases, with 13 bases separating them. CDR3 length: 15 amino acids. Looked up from germline, CDR1 is DFQATT and CDR2 is SNEGSKA (reference sequence). CDR3 DNA: TGCAGTGCTAGAGATCTGGGTCGGACCAATTCACCCCTCCACTTT. Translated, it gives CSARDLGRTNSPLHF.

In regard to this clonotype: One end of the junction varies from germline; a read error may be responsible. The chain links TRBV5-1 to TRBJ2-1; D possibly corresponds to TRBD2 (5 bases). There are 15 residues in the CDR3. Germline lookup yields CDR1 SGHRS and CDR2 YFSETQ. The CDR3 spells CASSPPGNSCNEQFF. The CDR3 nucleotides read TGCGCCAGCAGCCCTCCCGGGAACTCCTGCAATGAGCAGTTCTTC. The whole variable domain, remainder taken from reference TRBV5-1 and TRBJ2-1, is KAGVTQTPRYLIKTRGQQVTLSCSPISGHRSVSWYQQTPGQGLQFLFEYFSETQRNKGNFPGRFSGRQFSNSRSEMNVSTLELGDSALYLCASSPPGNSCNEQFFGPGTRLTVL.